Given below is one T cell receptor beta chain in context. The data were obtained in a study of blood T cell repertoires in COVID-19. Study summary: The study drew acute and convalescent COVID-19 samples from the United States, Italy and Spain.

Libraries were prepared by immunoSEQ multiplex PCR; TCRdb keeps only in-frame clonotypes and omits some of them. In the table there are some 200,000 clones, roughly 76% of which are singletons. Germline CDR1 is MNHEY and CDR2 is SMNVEV (reference sequence). The length of the CDR3 is 14 residues. Deletions cut 2 bases from V and 6 bases from J, with 11 bases between. This clonotype was sampled from a woman between 40 and 55 years old with COVID-19, enrolled during active disease. Sequences were obtained from peripheral blood. This rearrangement joins TRBV27 to TRBJ2-1; D is possibly TRBD2 (5 bases). CDR3 amino acids: CASSLMDSANEQFF. For the CDR3, the DNA is TGTGCCAGCAGTTTAATGGATAGCGCCAATGAGCAGTTCTTC.